This T cell receptor beta chain was identified during a study of cytomegalovirus exposure and HLA in healthy donors (dated by TCRdb to about 2017). Regarding the research as a whole: In an earlier analysis of roughly 590 of the donors, 276 Gb of sequence data and 100 million or so unique TCR beta sequences from roughly 190 million T cells were reported. Around 330 gigabases of sequencing data and around 90 million unique TCR sequences made up an early release that covered around 640 HLA-typed donors. Of the 398 genotyped donors, roughly 80% were placed in the genetic ancestry cluster associated with self-reported Caucasian donors. The aim of the study was to test whether cataloging public T cell receptors could identify signatures of past pathogen exposure. Using immunosequencing, the study profiled T cell repertoires from 500 to 800 subjects and related those repertoires to cytomegalovirus serostatus. A separate validation cohort of some 130 different subjects was used in addition to the roughly 670-subject first cohort. To predict cytomegalovirus infection status, the study combined high-throughput TCR immunosequencing, statistical association of individual TCRs with disease status, and machine learning. A later analysis re-examined previously published TCR beta repertoires from around 670 donors and added high-resolution HLA genotyping to investigate patterns of TCR occurrence. Rather than drawing on any new phenotypic data, the later analysis identified candidate immune exposures from TCR beta sequences and the way those sequences occurred across donors. In an earlier analysis of a few hundred of the donors, high-throughput TCR beta sequencing was used to judge whether each TCR beta V gene segment behaved as functional or pseudogenic. Alongside the repertoire data, information on donor age, sex, ethnicity and CMV serostatus was compiled. A later genetic analysis took genome-wide SNP genotypes for about 65% of the 666 donors and used that subset as a discovery cohort. Every repertoire in the discovery cohort had been generated on one and the same sequencing platform. HLA typing included class I and class II loci at four-digit resolution. Typing coverage differed by locus: A, B, C, DRB1 and DQB1 were typed in roughly 620-630 donors, DQA1 in 522, DPA1 in 600 to 610, and DPB1 in about 450. Roughly 5 DR-DQ haplotypes were handled as single units for association and clustering, since linkage in the cohort was strong. On average, roughly 250,000 unique TCR beta nucleotide sequences were sequenced per donor among several hundred genotyped donors of the cohort, with roughly 18% of those sequences being non-productive.

The library came from the immunoSEQ multiplex PCR assay. The multiplex PCR relied on a mix of 60 forward primers for TCR Vbeta segments and 13 reverse primers for TCR Jbeta segments. Amplification of the CDR3 region of rearranged TCR beta genes was performed with a multiplex PCR assay on genomic DNA. The amplified TCR beta libraries were sequenced on the Illumina HiSeq System as 87-base-pair reads. Per the source publication's procedure: A later analysis tallied approximately 87 million unique TCR beta chains across the 666 repertoires, and 10 million to 11 million of those chains were shared by two or more donors. To remove PCR and sequencing errors, raw reads were error-corrected and collapsed into unique sequences using a nearest-neighbor algorithm that merged closely related sequences. V, D and J gene segments were assigned by aligning CDR3 sequences to IMGT reference sequences. Each retained sequence needed at least a six-nucleotide match to both a V gene segment and a J gene segment. A rearrangement was called productive if the CDR3 had no stop codons and remained in frame with V and J, and every other rearrangement was called non-productive. CDR3 was defined according to IMGT convention as the region running from the second conserved V-encoded cysteine to the conserved J-encoded phenylalanine. The earlier analysis of 500 to 750 of the donors excluded any sequence lacking an unambiguous match to a single V gene segment. An earlier analysis of several hundred of the donors called V segments functional above 56.7% productive rearrangements and segregating when the between-donor standard deviation exceeded 5%. A statistical classification framework was built to diagnose cytomegalovirus status from the catalog of TCR beta chain sequences. In a later analysis, TCR nucleotide sequences were compared against IMGT/GENE-DB human TR gene sequences so that V and J genes could be assigned. The TCRdist pipeline was used in a later analysis to assign CDR3 sequences and most-parsimonious VDJ recombination scenarios. In a later analysis, each TCR beta chain was defined by its CDR3 amino acid sequence together with its V-gene family, and reads lacking a unique V-gene family were excluded. In a later analysis, 450 to 600 highly shared, low-generation-probability nucleotide sequences were removed to address suspected cross-contamination and a sequencing artifact. In a later analysis, a clonal expansion index was calculated for each public chain from normalized within-repertoire ranks of inferred template counts. Generation probabilities in a later analysis came from a VDJ recombination model fitted to out-of-frame rearrangements, and those results were checked against IGoR. Hypergeometric tests were used in a later analysis to score TCR-TCR, TCR-HLA and TCR-CMV co-occurrence, with a repertoire-size bias correction applied to the TCR pairs. To estimate false discovery rates, a later analysis permuted the HLA or CMV assignments 20 times. In a later analysis, co-occurring TCRs were grouped using DBSCAN, with TCRdist sequence similarity added in when clustering inside HLA-allele-positive subsets. For co-occurrence clustering, repertoires with fewer than 30,000 or more than 120,000 public chains were excluded, along with five repertoires with anomalous nucleotide sharing. What TCRdb holds here is the immuneACCESS table cut down to in-frame rearrangements. Part of the clones is not present; checked against another copy, under half of the missing clones reflect an unresolved V gene, and the others are unexplained. V and J calls and clone size come straight from that table; D and trimming were deduced from the DNA. For this sample there are 100,000 or so clones; approximately 81% appear just once. The ten largest clonotypes hold under 1.5% of the sample.

What the authors observed across the whole study: Specific HLA alleles were associated with over 15,000 TCR beta sequences at a false discovery rate of 0.05 in a later analysis. A later genetic analysis reported fewer N-insertions in productive TCRs among donors in an Asian-associated ancestry cluster than the roughly 700-donor mean. In both the original and validation cohorts, the classifier was reported to diagnose cytomegalovirus status with high specificity and sensitivity. According to a later analysis, TCR association rates differed among HLA loci, with DRB1 alleles showing the most associated TCRs and HLA-C alleles showing the fewest. V-gene and J-gene trimming of TCR beta chains was associated with a missense DCLRE1C variant in a later genetic analysis, and the association was replicated in an independent cohort. A later analysis found that most CMV-associated TCR beta chains appeared HLA-restricted, with HLA associations seemingly driven largely by CMV exposure. A later analysis reported that several top co-occurrence clusters appeared linked to parvovirus B19, influenza, CMV and Epstein-Barr virus. A further reported finding was that TCR beta sequences accurately predicted the HLA-A and HLA-B alleles for most subjects in the first cohort. A later analysis found that HLA-associated TCR beta chains were more clonally expanded and had lower generation probabilities than equally common non-associated chains. A few of the identified cytomegalovirus-associated TCR beta chains were confirmed in vitro to be specific for cytomegalovirus antigens. Correlated functional status among segregating V segments might be attributable to linkage disequilibrium, but an unknown experimental factor could not be ruled out. Most TCR sequences were observed very rarely across donors, whereas some public TCRs were present in many individuals. Roughly uniform sequencing depth across donors was assumed in presence/absence analyses, although this assumption may not hold. A group of highly shared sequence variants was considered likely to be a technical artifact of the sequencing pipeline. Because HLA typing was unavailable for some donors at each locus, only the typed subset was used in association tests. The 87-base-pair reads could not distinguish some IMGT-functional V segments, including TRBV6-2 and TRBV6-3, so those segments were excluded. The earlier analysis of some 540 of the donors excluded 15 to 20 rarely observed V segments, including chromosome 9 orphons, because counts were too low. The authors suggested that the approach could potentially be extended to other disease states and immunological phenotypes. A total of 150 or so TCR beta chains were listed by the study as associated with cytomegalovirus. This cohort had only TCR beta chains sequenced, and the lack of alpha or paired-chain data limited which features could be detected. For the cohort, immune exposure information was limited to CMV serostatus. In an earlier analysis of approximately 590 of the donors, most TCR beta V segments were observed in productive rearrangements about 90% or about 30% of the time, broadly matching IMGT annotations. When HLA alleles, especially DR and DQ, strongly co-occurred, TCR associations were difficult to assign to individual alleles.

Concerning this clone: The antigen this receptor binds is unknown. No much larger clonotype is one base removed from it; base qualities were not supplied.

In total, approximately 700 healthy bone marrow donors made up the cohort. Cohort members were all nominally healthy when sampled, although unrecorded immune exposures were likely present. The donor was CMV seronegative and was included in the group of around 320 seronegative cohort members. Every donor gave a peripheral blood sample, and the peripheral blood mononuclear cells from that sample were used for TCR beta sequencing. Genomic DNA extraction from the blood cell samples was performed with the Qiagen DNeasy Blood Extraction Kit. The CDR3 covers 13 residues, taking in both the cysteine and the phenylalanine. Only the CDR3 part of the read is kept: 39 bases, read in frame from the first base. Per the germline V gene, MGHRA is the CDR1 and YSYEKL is the CDR2. At the junction V is shortened by 1 base and J by 6 bases; bases outside the gene matches: 2.

The source of this sequence is a man aged 30-40 years in good health and CMV-seronegative. Sample: PBMCs. The rearranged segments are TRBV4-1 and TRBJ1-2; TRBD1 matches 7 bases in the middle. The CDR3 protein: CASSQGQGDGYTF. At the DNA level, the sequence is TGCGCCAGCAGCCAAGGACAGGGAGATGGCTACACCTTC.